One and the same sample provided the 4 T cell receptor beta chains below, sequenced in a study of cytomegalovirus exposure and HLA in healthy donors. The PCR employed 60 Vbeta primers together with 13 Jbeta primers. The data were produced by immunoSEQ multiplex PCR, yet TCRdb's version contains in-frame clones alone and is incomplete. The sample consists of some 140,000 clones, approximately 78% of them appearing once. The sample was PBMCs. These receptors were collected from a woman in her fifties or sixties in good health and CMV-seropositive.

The chain has TRBV5-4 and TRBJ2-7; D perhaps matches TRBD1 (6 bases). Trimming removed 4 bases at V and 1 base at J, with 12 bases between. The CDR3 totals 14 residues. In germline, CDR1 is SGHNT, CDR2 YYREEE (reference sequence). Here the CDR3 reads CASSTQQGSYEQYF. The DNA of the CDR3 is TGTGCCAGCAGCACCCAACAGGGATCCTACGAGCAGTACTTC.

CDR3 residues: CASSQVAGQGAGQYF. CDR3 coding DNA: TGTGCCAGCAGCCAAGTCGCCGGACAGGGGGCTGGGCAGTACTTC. The chain carries TRBV14 and TRBJ2-7; 11 nucleotides agree with TRBD1. This CDR3 has 15 amino acids. In germline, CDR1 is SGHDN, CDR2 FVKESK. Trimming at V came to 1 base and at J to 9 bases, leaving 8 bases not matched to a gene.

This chain connects TRBV29-1 to TRBJ2-2; D might be TRBD2 (5 bases). Germline V CDR1 and CDR2: SQVTM, ANQGSEA. The CDR3 is 13 residues long. The ends were cut back, 5 bases at V and 1 base at J, with 8 bases in the middle. CDR3 loop: CSVISGNTGELFF. The CDR3 DNA is TGCAGCGTTATCAGCGGGAACACCGGGGAGCTGTTTTTT.

The chain recombines TRBV7-2 with TRBJ1-1; TRBD1 agrees at 7 bases. Germline loops: CDR1 SGHTA, CDR2 FQGNSA. The J segment lost 3 bases and the V segment lost 0 bases, leaving 13 bases of the junction unmatched. The length of the CDR3 is 18 residues. CDR3 in amino acids: CASSLAGGASRRDTEAFF. DNA for the CDR3: TGTGCCAGCAGCTTAGCAGGGGGCGCGAGTAGGAGGGACACTGAAGCTTTCTTT.